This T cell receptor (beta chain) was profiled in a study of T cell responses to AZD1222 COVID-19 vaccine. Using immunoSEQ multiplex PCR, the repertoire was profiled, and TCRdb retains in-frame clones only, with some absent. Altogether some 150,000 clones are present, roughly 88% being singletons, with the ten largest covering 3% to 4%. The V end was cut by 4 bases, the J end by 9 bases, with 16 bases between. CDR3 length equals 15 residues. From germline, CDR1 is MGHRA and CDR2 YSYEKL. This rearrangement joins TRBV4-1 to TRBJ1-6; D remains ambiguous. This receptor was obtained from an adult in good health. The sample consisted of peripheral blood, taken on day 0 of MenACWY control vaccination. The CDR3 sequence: CASSLTPGSSSPLHF. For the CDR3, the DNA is TGCGCCAGCAGCCTAACCCCGGGTTCAAGTTCACCCCTCCACTTT.